This paragraph covers one T cell receptor beta chain sequence. Antigen: not known. The second PCR ran roughly 6 to 12 cycles with a sample-barcoded 5' primer and J-beta primers. TCRdb called the 5' RACE reads again in MiXCR, with one record for every CDR3 protein. The sample contains 550,000 to 650,000 distinct CDR3 sequences, 25% to 35% of which appear only once. V shed 0 bases and J shed 4 bases, with 6 bases lying between them. Germline V lookup: CDR1 MNHEY, CDR2 SVGAGI. CDR3 length equals 13 residues. This sample stems from a study of blood T cells in healthy people across ages. Study-level points and caveats: Strong correlation existed between TCR beta diversity and naive T cell percentage.

The sample was also reused in another study, on T cells of mothers and their children. That report adds: The extracted RNA was employed in its entirety for cDNA synthesis, at around 1.6 ug per 15 ul. The analysis detected no persistent microchimeric T cell clones.

The origin of this receptor is a boy under 10 years old in good health. Sequencing was carried out using blood. The chain combines TRBV6-5 with TRBJ1-2; D remains unclear. The CDR3 region has the DNA TGTGCCAGCAGTTACTCGAGGACCTATGGCTACACCTTC. Its protein is CASSYSRTYGYTF.